The 14 T cell receptor beta chains below were found in one sample sequenced in a study of response to subunit inactivated influenza vaccine. TCRdb re-analysed the RT-PCR reads in MiXCR, keeping a single row per CDR3 protein. The sample carries hundreds of thousands of distinct CDR3 sequences, 12% recorded once. The source was PBMCs from blood, collected on the day of vaccination. Receptor source: a man over 45 who received an inactivated influenza vaccine.

DNA for the CDR3: TGTGCCAGCAGTTTATTTGGGGTTGGGGCCAACGTCCTGACTTTC. It translates to CASSLFGVGANVLTF. V usage is TRBV12-3 or TRBV12-4 and J usage is TRBJ2-6; no firm D call. V was trimmed by 2 bases and J by 3 bases, leaving 8 bases between them. The CDR3 totals 15 residues.

This rearrangement joins TRBV6-1 to TRBJ1-5; unclear D gene. The CDR3 spans 13 residues. V lost 8 bases to trimming and J lost 7 bases, with 15 bases between them. From germline, CDR1 is MNHNS and CDR2 SASEGT. The CDR3 coding sequence is TGTGCCAGCGCCCCATCAACGGGGCAGCCCCAGCATTTT. It is translated as CASAPSTGQPQHF.

This clonotype was detected many times. The chain couples TRBV11-2 to TRBJ2-3, with D perhaps given as TRBD1 or TRBD2 (5 bases each). Germline lookup yields CDR1 SGHAT and CDR2 FQNNGV. V lost 6 bases to trimming and J lost 2 bases, with 15 bases between them. CDR3 length: 15 amino acids. The CDR3 reads CASSPGTAYTDTQYF. Here the CDR3 DNA reads TGTGCCAGCAGTCCCGGGACGGCGTACACAGATACGCAGTATTTT.

J is TRBJ2-7 and V is TRBV29-1; D gene uncertain. The length of the CDR3 is 11 residues. The germline V gene encodes CDR1 SQVTM and CDR2 ANQGSEA. V was trimmed by 3 bases and J by 2 bases, leaving 5 bases between them. CDR3: CSVEYAYEQYF. In nucleotides, the CDR3 is TGCAGCGTTGAGTACGCCTACGAGCAGTACTTC.

J is TRBJ2-2 and V is TRBV6-2 or TRBV6-3; D might be TRBD2 (6 bases). The V end was cut by 7 bases, the J end by 0 bases, with 15 bases between. Germline CDR1 is MNHEY and CDR2 is SVGEGT. CDR3 size: 16 residues. The CDR3: CASTNWAGPNTGELFF. The CDR3 coding sequence is TGTGCCAGCACCAACTGGGCGGGACCGAACACCGGGGAGCTGTTTTTT.

This clonotype was found a few times. In DNA, the CDR3 is TGTGCCAGCAGCTTCCGGGACAGAAGACACTCTGGGGCCAACGTCCTGACTTTC. This codes for CASSFRDRRHSGANVLTF. J is TRBJ2-6 and V is TRBV11-1; 7 bases line up with TRBD1. The CDR3 runs to 18 residues. Germline V gene data show CDR1 as SGHAT and CDR2 as FQDESV (reference sequence). J gave up 0 bases and V 3 bases, and 8 bases lay outside the gene matches.

Only a few counts were recorded for this clonotype. The V gene is TRBV5-1, the J gene TRBJ1-1; D gene ambiguous. The CDR3 has 14 amino acids. The germline CDR1 and CDR2 sequences are SGHRS and YFSETQ. V lost 4 bases and J lost 0, with 10 bases in between. The CDR3 DNA follows: TGCGCCAGCAGCCCTGACACCTTGAACACTGAAGCTTTCTTT. Its protein is CASSPDTLNTEAFF.

This clonotype was observed a handful of times. The V and J genes are TRBV5-6 and TRBJ2-6; 10 nucleotides align to TRBD1. The CDR3 spans 15 residues. Germline CDR1 is SGHDT and CDR2 is YYEEEE. V shed 5 bases and J 4 bases; nucleotides not matched to a gene: 3. The CDR3 bases are TGTGCCAGCAGGGACAGGGGGAAAGGGGCCAACGTCCTGACTTTC. Encoded protein: CASRDRGKGANVLTF.

V is TRBV7-3 and J is TRBJ2-1, with D perhaps TRBD1 (5 bases). Trimming removed 7 bases from V and 4 bases from J, with 14 bases in between. CDR1 SGHTA and CDR2 FQGTGA come from the germline V gene. This CDR3 contains 14 residues. The CDR3 here is CASTPAPGYNEQFF. In nucleotides, the CDR3 is TGTGCCAGCACCCCCGCCCCAGGGTACAATGAGCAGTTCTTC.

The genes are TRBV5-1 and TRBJ2-4; 7 nucleotides match TRBD2. The CDR3 is 15 amino acids. Per germline, CDR1 SGHRS and CDR2 YFSETQ. The trim removed 4 bases at V and 8 bases at J, leaving 12 bases unmatched. The CDR3 coding sequence is TGCGCCAGCAGCCCCGACGGTTTTGGGGGGGACATTCAGTACTTC. This codes for CASSPDGFGGDIQYF.

This clonotype was detected a few times. The rearrangement links TRBV5-1 to TRBJ2-7, with 9 bases matching TRBD2. V was clipped by 3 bases and J by 4 bases; unmatched bases: 8. This CDR3 region has 15 residues. The germline CDR1 and CDR2 sequences are SGHRS and YFSETQ. CDR3 bases: TGCGCCAGCAGCTCGAAAGCGGGAGGCCAGTACGAGCAGTACTTC. This gives the protein CASSSKAGGQYEQYF.

This clonotype has only a few counts. The V gene is TRBV20-1, the J gene TRBJ2-7; possible D gene TRBD1, 6 bases. CDR3 length: 14 residues. The ends were cut back, 4 bases at V and 1 base at J, with 14 bases in the middle. Per germline, CDR1 DFQATT and CDR2 SNEGSKA (reference sequence). CDR3 sequence: CSAKLGARSYEQYF. The CDR3 DNA sequence: TGCAGTGCTAAACTGGGGGCCAGGTCCTACGAGCAGTACTTC.

J is TRBJ2-1 and V is TRBV7-2; 9 bases fit TRBD1. J was trimmed by 2 bases and V by 6 bases; bases with no gene match: 5. The CDR3 contains 15 residues. Germline V lookup: CDR1 SGHTA, CDR2 FQGNSA. For the CDR3, the DNA is TGTGCCAGCAGGAGGGACAGGGAGACCTACAATGAGCAGTTCTTC. Translating it yields CASRRDRETYNEQFF. Filled out from reference TRBV7-2 and TRBJ2-1, the complete variable domain reads GAGVSQSPSNKVTEKGKDVELRCDPISGHTALYWYRQSLGQGLEFLIYFQGNSAPDKSGLPSDRFSAERTGGSVSTLTIQRTQQEDSAVYLCASRRDRETYNEQFFGPGTRLTVL.

This clonotype has just a few counts. This chain joins TRBV2 and TRBJ2-7, with D possibly being TRBD1 (6 bases). Germline V CDR1 and CDR2: SNHLY, FYNNEI. Trimming left V 4 bases short and J 0 bases short, with 13 bases between. This CDR3 is built from 15 residues. For the CDR3, the DNA is TGTGCCAGCAGTGTTGCGGACAGCGGCTCCTACGAGCAGTACTTC. This translates into CASSVADSGSYEQYF.